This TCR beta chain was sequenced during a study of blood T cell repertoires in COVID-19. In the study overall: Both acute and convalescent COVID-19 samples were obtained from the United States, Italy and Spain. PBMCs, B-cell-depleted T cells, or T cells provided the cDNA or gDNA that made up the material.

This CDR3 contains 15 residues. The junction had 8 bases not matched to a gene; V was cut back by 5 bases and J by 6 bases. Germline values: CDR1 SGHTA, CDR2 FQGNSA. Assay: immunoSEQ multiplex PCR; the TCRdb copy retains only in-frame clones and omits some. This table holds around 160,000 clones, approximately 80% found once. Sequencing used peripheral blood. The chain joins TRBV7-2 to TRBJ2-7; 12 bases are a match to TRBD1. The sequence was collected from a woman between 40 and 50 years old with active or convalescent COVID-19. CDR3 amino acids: CASSPVGTGGSEQYF. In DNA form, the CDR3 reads TGTGCCAGCAGCCCGGTGGGGACAGGGGGCAGCGAGCAGTACTTC.